These 30 T cell receptor beta chains were all obtained from the same sample, sequenced in a study of blood T cell repertoires in COVID-19. Profiling relied on immunoSEQ multiplex PCR, and the TCRdb table lists in-frame clones only, not all of them. The repertoire has 310,000 or so clones, about nine tenths of them found once; the top ten carry approximately 10%. Sequences were obtained from peripheral blood. The receptors were gathered from a man younger than 40 with COVID-19, enrolled during active disease.

The V and J genes are TRBV7-2 and TRBJ2-1; 10 bases fit TRBD2. Looked up from germline, CDR1 is SGHTA and CDR2 is FQGNSA. This CDR3 region has 16 residues. V gave up 4 bases and J gave up 9 bases; unmatched junction bases: 12. The CDR3 region has the DNA TGTGCCAGCAGCTGGGCTAGCGGGAGCCCCCCAAGTGAGCAGTTCTTC. Its protein is CASSWASGSPPSEQFF.

The chain joins TRBV7-8 to TRBJ2-3; TRBD1 matches 7 bases. The CDR3 covers 15 residues. The V and J ends lost 5 bases and 0 bases, in that order; junction bases with no gene match: 5. The germline V gene has CDR1 SGHVS and CDR2 FQNEAQ. CDR3 amino acids: CASSARQGSTDTQYF. The CDR3 DNA sequence: TGTGCCAGCAGCGCCCGACAGGGCAGCACAGATACGCAGTATTTT. The complete variable domain, with remaining parts taken from reference TRBV7-8 and TRBJ2-3, reads GAGVSQSPRYKVAKRGQDVALRCDPISGHVSLFWYQQALGQGPEFLTYFQNEAQLDKSGLPSDRFFAERPEGSVSTLKIQRTQQEDSAVYLCASSARQGSTDTQYFGPGTRLTVL.

The chain couples TRBV18 to TRBJ1-4; the D is unclear. With 3 bases removed from V and 5 bases from J, the gap between germline ends came to 19 bases. CDR1 KGHSH and CDR2 LQKENI come from the germline V gene. This CDR3 comprises 17 residues. CDR3 DNA: TGTGCCAGCTCACCGACCCCCTCGCTCCAGGCAAATGAAAAACTGTTTTTT. Encoded protein: CASSPTPSLQANEKLFF.

In this sample, this clone turned up a few times. This chain joins TRBV7-3 and TRBJ1-1, with TRBD1 matching over 8 bases. Trimming at V came to 5 bases and at J to 6 bases, leaving 8 bases not matched to a gene. CDR3 length: 14 amino acids. Germline V gene sequence: CDR1 SGHTA, CDR2 FQGTGA. The CDR3 region has the DNA TGTGCCAGCAGCCCCCGGACAGGGCGGGCTGAAGCTTTCTTT. It yields the protein CASSPRTGRAEAFF.

On this clone: The same CDR3 also results from other DNA sequences found in this sample. The chain uses TRBV5-1 and TRBJ2-3; 10 nucleotides align to TRBD2. V lost 2 bases and J lost 1; bases outside the gene matches: 1. Germline CDR1 is SGHRS and CDR2 is YFSETQ. The CDR3 extends over 15 amino acids. The CDR3 nucleotides read TGCGCCAGCAGCTTCCTAGCGGGGGGCACAGATACGCAGTATTTT. The encoded protein is CASSFLAGGTDTQYF. The complete variable domain, with remaining parts taken from reference TRBV5-1 and TRBJ2-3, reads KAGVTQTPRYLIKTRGQQVTLSCSPISGHRSVSWYQQTPGQGLQFLFEYFSETQRNKGNFPGRFSGRQFSNSRSEMNVSTLELGDSALYLCASSFLAGGTDTQYFGPGTRLTVL.

This clone is a singleton in its sample. This chain uses TRBV4-2 with TRBJ1-1; D ambiguous. V was shortened by 4 bases and J by 0 bases, with 9 bases between the two germline ends. Germline V lookup: CDR1 LGHNA, CDR2 YNFKEQ. The CDR3 totals 14 residues. The DNA of the CDR3 is TGTGCCAGCAGCCTAGACCTACTGAACACTGAAGCTTTCTTT. This translates into CASSLDLLNTEAFF.

The chain is built from TRBV18 and TRBJ2-3, with TRBD1 matching over 9 bases. Germline-derived CDR1 and CDR2 are KGHSH and LQKENI. Germline trimming cut 3 bases from V and 5 bases from J; bases unmatched to any gene: 15. The CDR3 has 18 residues. The CDR3 here is CASSPSLGQGGSGDTQYF. DNA of the CDR3: TGTGCCAGCTCACCGTCTTTGGGACAGGGTGGCAGTGGAGATACGCAGTATTTT.

V gene TRBV4-1 combines with J gene TRBJ2-1; tentatively, D is TRBD1 (6 bases). The germline V and J ends were trimmed by 3 bases and 0 bases, with 15 bases remaining between them. The CDR3 totals 17 residues. Germline loops: CDR1 MGHRA, CDR2 YSYEKL. CDR3 DNA: TGCGCCAGCAGCCACAACCAGGGGTCGAGCTCCTACAATGAGCAGTTCTTC. Protein: CASSHNQGSSSYNEQFF.

J is TRBJ1-6 and V is TRBV11-2, with D unclear. Trimming pared 5 bases from V and 7 bases from J, leaving 18 bases between. This CDR3 comprises 16 residues. Looked up from germline, CDR1 is SGHAT and CDR2 is FQNNGV. CDR3 loop: CASSRIEGGRNSPLHF. For the CDR3, the DNA is TGTGCCAGCAGCCGAATAGAGGGTGGGAGAAATTCACCCCTCCACTTT.

This clone was recorded only once. The same CDR3 arises from other DNA sequences in this sample as well. This rearrangement joins TRBV2 to TRBJ1-1, with 8 bases that match TRBD1. Losses at the gene ends were 5 bases for V and 8 bases for J; bases not matched to a gene: 7. This CDR3 is built from 13 residues. Germline V gives CDR1 SNHLY, CDR2 FYNNEI. For the CDR3, the DNA is TGTGCCAGCAGTCTCGCCTGGACAGGGGAAGCTTTCTTT. This encodes CASSLAWTGEAFF.

The chain links TRBV11-2 to TRBJ2-4; D is unresolved. Germline lookup yields CDR1 SGHAT and CDR2 FQNNGV. Between the trimmed V and J ends, which lost 1 base and 0 bases, there was a span of 10 bases. There are 16 residues in the CDR3. The CDR3 loop is CASSLGATLAKNIQYF. For the CDR3, the DNA is TGTGCCAGCAGCTTAGGGGCTACCCTAGCCAAAAACATTCAGTACTTC.

The genes are TRBV7-9 and TRBJ2-7; tentative D call: TRBD1 (6 bases). Germline lookup yields CDR1 SEHNR and CDR2 FQNEAQ (reference sequence). CDR3 length: 13 residues. Trimming pared 4 bases from V and 3 bases from J, leaving 10 bases between. The CDR3 spells CASSYGTYYEQYF. CDR3 bases: TGTGCCAGCAGCTACGGGACATACTACGAGCAGTACTTC. Looking up the rest from reference TRBV7-9 and TRBJ2-7 gives the full variable domain: DTGVSQNPRHKITKRGQNVTFRCDPISEHNRLYWYRQTLGQGPEFLTYFQNEAQLEKSRLLSDRFSAERPKGSFSTLEIQRTEQGDSAMYLCASSYGTYYEQYFGPGTRLTVT.

V is TRBV7-8 and J is TRBJ2-2; possibly TRBD1 for D (5 bases). CDR3 length equals 16 residues. Germline CDR1 SGHVS, CDR2 FQNEAQ. The germline V and J ends were trimmed by 5 bases and 5 bases, with 18 bases remaining between them. The CDR3 bases are TGTGCCAGCAGCGCAAGGGGCTCAGGGTTTACCGGGGAGCTGTTTTTT. Its translation is CASSARGSGFTGELFF.

This clone was seen more than once but under ten times. The chain couples TRBV6-2 or TRBV6-3 to TRBJ1-5; 8 positions match TRBD1. This CDR3 comprises 17 residues. Trimming removed 2 bases from V and 2 bases from J; junction bases left unmatched: 8. Per germline, CDR1 MNHEY and CDR2 SVGEGT. The CDR3 region is CASSYELGQVGNQPQHF. Written as DNA, the CDR3 is TGTGCCAGCAGTTACGAGCTGGGACAGGTAGGCAATCAGCCCCAGCATTTT.

The rearrangement joins TRBV7-9 to TRBJ2-1, with 9 bases lining up with TRBD1. Germline trimming cut 5 bases from V and 1 base from J; bases unmatched to any gene: 12. The germline V gene has CDR1 SEHNR and CDR2 FQNEAQ (reference sequence). The CDR3 sequence is 18 residues long. The CDR3 reads CASSPNRGRGISYNEQFF. The DNA for the CDR3 is TGTGCCAGCAGCCCGAACAGGGGGCGCGGTATTTCCTACAATGAGCAGTTCTTC.

The chain couples TRBV19 to TRBJ2-3; possibly TRBD1 for D (6 bases). Per the germline V gene, CDR1 is LNHDA and CDR2 is SQIVND (reference sequence). The CDR3 has 15 residues. Trimming took 3 bases from V and 3 from J, leaving 13 bases between them. The CDR3 sequence is CASSIQGSGTDTQYF. In nucleotides, the CDR3 is TGTGCCAGTAGTATCCAGGGGTCGGGGACAGATACGCAGTATTTT.

This chain links TRBV11-2 with TRBJ1-3, with 10 bases matching TRBD1. V was clipped by 2 bases and J by 2 bases; unmatched bases: 6. Germline V CDR1 and CDR2: SGHAT, FQNNGV. The CDR3 sequence is 17 residues long. The CDR3 loop reads CASSLRGDRGAGNTIYF. As DNA, the CDR3 is TGTGCCAGCAGCTTAAGGGGGGACAGGGGAGCTGGAAACACCATATATTTT.

The chain is built from TRBV7-3 and TRBJ2-5; TRBD2 agrees at 10 bases. J lost 5 bases, V lost 2 bases, and 11 bases had no gene match. CDR1 and CDR2 (germline): SGHTA, FQGTGA. This CDR3 is built from 17 residues. The CDR3 is CASSLENGLAVGETQYF. The CDR3 DNA reads TGTGCCAGCAGCTTAGAGAACGGACTAGCGGTCGGGGAGACCCAGTACTTC.

V gene TRBV27 combines with J gene TRBJ2-1, with 7 bases matching TRBD2. The CDR3 has 13 residues. Germline CDR1 reads MNHEY; CDR2 reads SMNVEV (reference sequence). V shed 8 bases and J 9 bases; nucleotides not matched to a gene: 10. CDR3 coding DNA: TGTGCCAGCTCCCACGGCTCGGGGGGTGAGCAGTTCTTC. Protein sequence: CASSHGSGGEQFF.

The chain carries TRBV6-2 or TRBV6-3 and TRBJ2-7; a possible D gene is TRBD2 (5 bases). V dropped 5 bases and J dropped 0 bases, with 14 bases sitting between them. Germline lookup yields CDR1 MNHEY and CDR2 SVGEGT. This CDR3 spans 15 amino acids. Here the CDR3 reads CASSKGRTASYEQYF. The DNA for the CDR3 is TGTGCCAGCAGTAAGGGTAGGACTGCCTCCTACGAGCAGTACTTC.

The chain employs TRBV24-1 and TRBJ2-2; TRBD1 is a possible D gene (7 bases). Looked up from germline, CDR1 is KGHDR and CDR2 is SFDVKD. V was trimmed by 3 bases and J by 4 bases, leaving 20 bases between them. This CDR3 has 18 amino acids. CDR3 nucleotide sequence: TGTGCCACCAGTGATCCCCCCAGGGGGGTAGCTGGCACCGGGGAGCTGTTTTTT. The encoded protein is CATSDPPRGVAGTGELFF.

The sample holds one count of this clone. The genes are TRBV10-3 and TRBJ2-1, with D tentatively TRBD2 (5 bases). Germline-derived CDR1 and CDR2 are ENHRY and SYGVKD. There are 15 residues in the CDR3. Trimming took off 2 bases at V and 6 bases at J, with 14 bases between the two ends. The CDR3: CAISEVSSQFNEQFF. DNA for the CDR3: TGTGCCATCAGTGAGGTTTCTAGCCAATTCAATGAGCAGTTCTTC.

The V call is TRBV19, the J call TRBJ2-7; D possibly corresponds to TRBD1 (6 bases). The CDR3 runs to 15 residues. The V end was cut by 4 bases, the J end by 2 bases, with 15 bases between. Germline loops: CDR1 LNHDA, CDR2 SQIVND (reference sequence). The CDR3 protein is CASSKQGQSTYEQYF. CDR3 in DNA: TGTGCCAGTAGTAAACAGGGCCAATCAACCTACGAGCAGTACTTC.

Points on this clone: The same CDR3 arises from other DNA sequences in this sample as well. CDR3 residues: CASSSGNTEAFF. The CDR3 DNA follows: TGTGCCAGCAGTTCAGGTAACACTGAAGCTTTCTTT. The J gene is TRBJ1-1, the V gene TRBV27; D not resolved. With 4 bases removed from V and 2 bases from J, the gap between germline ends came to 5 bases. Germline V gives CDR1 MNHEY, CDR2 SMNVEV (reference sequence). The CDR3 is 12 residues long.

The rearrangement joins TRBV6-5 to TRBJ2-4; 9 positions agree with TRBD1. Losses at the gene ends were 6 bases for V and 4 bases for J; bases not matched to a gene: 7. Germline CDR1 is MNHEY and CDR2 is SVGAGI. CDR3 length equals 15 residues. CDR3 nucleotide sequence: TGTGCCAGCAGACCCCCCGGGACAGGGAAAAACATTCAGTACTTC. Protein sequence: CASRPPGTGKNIQYF.

J is TRBJ2-5 and V is TRBV11-2; 8 bases fit TRBD1. Germline V gene lookup returns CDR1 SGHAT and CDR2 FQNNGV. The CDR3 runs 14 residues. Losses at the gene ends were 7 bases for V and 3 bases for J; bases not matched to a gene: 7. CDR3 bases: TGTGCCAGCATGGGACAGGCGGCCGAAGAGACCCAGTACTTC. It translates to CASMGQAAEETQYF.

The chain links TRBV5-1 to TRBJ2-2; possible D gene TRBD2, 6 bases. The germline V gene encodes CDR1 SGHRS and CDR2 YFSETQ. Trimming took 9 bases from V and 1 from J, leaving 16 bases between them. There are 15 residues in the CDR3. The CDR3: CATKSGLLNTGELFF. The CDR3 DNA follows: TGCGCCACCAAATCGGGACTTTTGAACACCGGGGAGCTGTTTTTT.

This chain joins TRBV27 and TRBJ2-5; 14 bases match TRBD2. This CDR3 has 16 amino acids. V dropped 6 bases and J dropped 10; count of bases not matched to a gene: 13. CDR1 is MNHEY, CDR2 SMNVEV, per germline (reference sequence). Here the CDR3 reads CASSQGLAGDSEGQYF. DNA for the CDR3: TGTGCCAGCAGCCAGGGACTAGCGGGGGACAGTGAGGGCCAGTACTTC.

The V and J genes are TRBV2 and TRBJ2-5, with TRBD2 as a possible D gene (5 bases). This CDR3 is built from 15 residues. Trimming took 1 base from V and 2 from J, leaving 11 bases between them. Looked up from germline, CDR1 is SNHLY and CDR2 is FYNNEI. This CDR3 is CASSEGLAQQETQYF. Here the CDR3 DNA reads TGTGCCAGCAGTGAAGGGCTAGCACAACAAGAGACCCAGTACTTC.

The chain links TRBV28 to TRBJ2-1; the match to TRBD1 covers 8 bases. There are 16 residues in the CDR3. V shed 5 bases, J shed 7 bases, and the junction held 13 bases outside the gene matches. The germline V gene has CDR1 MDHEN and CDR2 SYDVKM. CDR3 loop: CASSRTGGFRGNEQFF. The CDR3 DNA is TGTGCCAGCAGTCGTACAGGGGGTTTTCGGGGTAATGAGCAGTTCTTC. Complete variable domain (other parts from reference TRBV28 and TRBJ2-1): DVKVTQSSRYLVKRTGEKVFLECVQDMDHENMFWYRQDPGLGLRLIYFSYDVKMKEKGDIPEGYSVSREKKERFSLILESASTNQTSMYLCASSRTGGFRGNEQFFGPGTRLTVL.